One sample yielded the 20 T cell receptor beta chains listed below, sequenced in a study of Graves' ophthalmopathy and Graves' hyperthyroidism. RNA transcripts were the template, and TCR beta CDR3 regions were amplified from them. RT-PCR with HTBI primers came first, then second-round multiplex PCR. TCRdb re-called the multiplex PCR reads with MiXCR, one entry per CDR3 protein. This table holds around 170,000 distinct CDR3 sequences, about 40% found once. Sequencing input: peripheral blood. Every receptor here comes from a woman in her thirties or forties with Graves' ophthalmopathy.

This clonotype was observed at least ten times. This chain connects TRBV28 to TRBJ2-7, with TRBD1 identical over 9 bases. The CDR3 has 14 residues. Germline V gene lookup returns CDR1 MDHEN and CDR2 SYDVKM. With 6 bases clipped from V and 1 base from J, the junction kept 4 bases outside the gene matches. CDR3 loop: CASRDRGRSYEQYF. The CDR3 DNA follows: TGTGCCAGCAGGGACAGGGGAAGGTCCTACGAGCAGTACTTC.

This clonotype was seen repeatedly, ten times or more. The chain uses TRBV13 and TRBJ1-2, with no clear D. Germline-derived CDR1 and CDR2 are PRHDT and FYEKMQ (reference sequence). V was pared by 5 bases and J by 4 bases, with 11 bases between. The length of the CDR3 is 13 residues. CDR3 sequence reads: CASSTRTLYGYTF. CDR3 coding DNA: TGTGCCAGCAGCACACGGACTCTCTATGGCTACACCTTC.

This clonotype was observed many times. The chain links TRBV19 to TRBJ1-1, with 8 positions matching TRBD1. The trim removed 1 base at V and 5 bases at J, leaving 3 bases unmatched. The CDR3 has 14 amino acids. Germline loops: CDR1 LNHDA, CDR2 SQIVND (reference sequence). In DNA form, the CDR3 reads TGTGCCAGTAGTATAGGGACAGGGTTTACTGAAGCTTTCTTT. Translated: CASSIGTGFTEAFF.

This clonotype was seen a few times. The chain couples TRBV18 to TRBJ2-2; D is unclear. The CDR3 runs to 16 residues. CDR1 KGHSH and CDR2 LQKENI come from the germline V gene. Trimming removed 2 bases from V and 7 bases from J, with 17 bases in between. CDR3 DNA sequence: TGTGCCAGCTCACCATCCAACCGACCCCAGGTCGGGGAGCTGTTTTTT. It specifies CASSPSNRPQVGELFF.

This clonotype was counted a few times. One junction end does not reproduce the germline sequence, and a read error may be involved. The chain combines TRBV7-6 with TRBJ2-5, with D possibly matching TRBD1 (6 bases). The germline gives CDR1 SGHVS, CDR2 FNYEAQ. The CDR3 sequence is 14 residues long. Here the CDR3 DNA reads TGTGCCAGCAGCCTAGCCCCGACAGGTGGGGCCCAGTACTTC. This gives the protein CASSLAPTGGAQYF.

V gene TRBV12-3 or TRBV12-4 combines with J gene TRBJ1-1; D possibly corresponds to TRBD1 (6 bases). The CDR3 spans 14 residues. V lost 6 bases, J lost 0 bases, and 11 bases lay in between. CDR3 coding DNA: TGTGCCAGCAGGAGGGGGGTTATGAACACTGAAGCTTTCTTT. It translates to CASRRGVMNTEAFF.

CDR3 sequence (DNA): TGTGCCAGCCGAAAACAGGGGGCGAGCAATCAGCCCCAGCATTTT. Translation: CASRKQGASNQPQHF. The chain recombines TRBV2 with TRBJ1-5; 9 bases map to TRBD1. From germline, CDR1 is SNHLY and CDR2 FYNNEI. With 8 bases clipped from V and 1 base from J, the junction kept 6 bases outside the gene matches. The CDR3 covers 15 residues.

The V call is TRBV12-3 or TRBV12-4, the J call TRBJ2-7; no clear D. V lost 7 bases, J lost 4 bases, and 11 bases lay in between. CDR3 length: 12 amino acids. In nucleotides, the CDR3 is TGTGCCAGCACCACAACGGAGTACGAGCAGTACTTC. Encoded protein: CASTTTEYEQYF.

This chain links TRBV12-3 or TRBV12-4 with TRBJ1-1; 10 nucleotides align to TRBD1. The CDR3 contains 16 residues. V shed 7 bases and J 1 base; nucleotides not matched to a gene: 9. The CDR3 here is CASNSPRQGANTEAFF. CDR3 coding DNA: TGTGCCAGCAACTCGCCGCGACAGGGGGCGAACACTGAAGCTTTCTTT.

This clonotype was counted at least ten times. The chain couples TRBV29-1 to TRBJ2-7, with a possible D match to TRBD2 (5 bases). CDR1 SQVTM and CDR2 ANQGSEA come from the germline V gene. Trimming took off 0 bases at V and 7 bases at J, with 16 bases between the two ends. This CDR3 is 14 amino acids long. CDR3 residues: CSVEDTAERFEQYF. DNA for the CDR3: TGCAGCGTTGAAGATACAGCGGAAAGGTTTGAGCAGTACTTC.

At least ten counts were recorded for this clonotype. The genes are TRBV6-5 and TRBJ2-1, with 8 positions matching TRBD2. The CDR3 covers 18 residues. V lost 5 bases to trimming and J lost 0 bases; unmatched junction nucleotides: 12. The V gene's germline CDR1 is MNHEY and CDR2 SVGAGI. The CDR3 here is CASSRPAAGGRSYNEQFF. CDR3 DNA sequence: TGTGCCAGCAGTCGACCCGCGGCGGGAGGTCGCTCCTACAATGAGCAGTTCTTC.

The rearrangement links TRBV28 to TRBJ1-2; no firm D call. Germline V gives CDR1 MDHEN, CDR2 SYDVKM. V lost 11 bases to trimming and J lost 3 bases, with 19 bases between them. This CDR3 has 14 residues. CDR3 amino acids: CAPSRRPGDYGYTF. The CDR3 bases are TGTGCCCCATCGCGACGCCCCGGCGACTATGGCTACACCTTC.

This clonotype has at least ten counts. The CDR3 here is CASSVDIIYEQYF. CDR3 coding DNA: TGCGCCAGCAGCGTGGACATTATCTACGAGCAGTACTTC. The genes are TRBV5-1 and TRBJ2-7; weak D call: TRBD1 (5 bases). Germline assignment: CDR1 SGHRS and CDR2 YFSETQ. The CDR3 has 13 amino acids. Trimming removed 4 bases at V and 3 bases at J, with 11 bases between.

The V call is TRBV11-2, the J call TRBJ2-7; D is perhaps TRBD2 (6 bases). V lost 5 bases to trimming and J lost 1 base, with 18 bases between them. Germline values: CDR1 SGHAT, CDR2 FQNNGV. CDR3 size: 16 residues. The CDR3 sequence is CASSQTGTWSSYEQYF. CDR3 nucleotide sequence: TGTGCCAGCAGCCAGACCGGGACTTGGTCTTCCTACGAGCAGTACTTC.

This clonotype was recorded at least ten times. This chain links TRBV7-3 with TRBJ1-5; 8 bases map to TRBD1. Germline CDR1 SGHTA, CDR2 FQGTGA. CDR3 size: 15 residues. Losses at the gene ends were 4 bases for V and 6 bases for J; bases not matched to a gene: 8. In DNA, the CDR3 is TGTGCCAGCAGCTCTTCCCCAGGGGGCCGTCAGCCCCAGCATTTT. Its translation is CASSSSPGGRQPQHF.

This clonotype showed up many times. The junction shows a germline mismatch at one end, possibly a read error. The chain couples TRBV19 to TRBJ2-7, with 11 bases that match TRBD2. This CDR3 has 15 residues. From germline, CDR1 is LNHDA and CDR2 SQIVND (reference sequence). In DNA form, the CDR3 reads TGTGCCAGCGCACCCGGGACTAGCGGAAACTACGGGCAGTACTTC. Translating it yields CASAPGTSGNYGQYF.

The genes are TRBV30 and TRBJ1-6, with 7 positions matching TRBD1. This CDR3 is built from 17 residues. J lost 6 bases, V lost 2 bases, and 13 bases had no gene match. From germline, CDR1 is GTSNPN and CDR2 SVGIG (reference sequence). The CDR3 coding sequence is TGTGCCTGGAGTCCGCCTCAGAGAGGGACAGTTAATTCACCCCTCCACTTT. Translated: CAWSPPQRGTVNSPLHF.

This clonotype was recorded many times. The chain carries TRBV27 and TRBJ2-7; 7 bases align to TRBD2. Germline lookup yields CDR1 MNHEY and CDR2 SMNVEV (reference sequence). This CDR3 region has 14 residues. With V trimmed by 8 bases and J by 5 bases, 12 bases remained unmatched. Here the CDR3 reads CASALGGYEDEQYF. Here the CDR3 DNA reads TGTGCCAGCGCCCTGGGGGGGTACGAGGACGAGCAGTACTTC.

Ten or more counts support this clonotype. The J gene is TRBJ2-5, the V gene TRBV3-1; the match to TRBD2 covers 13 bases. CDR1 and CDR2 from the germline V gene are LGHDT and YNNKEL (reference sequence). V lost 4 bases to trimming and J lost 4 bases; unmatched junction nucleotides: 3. The CDR3 loop spans 15 amino acids. The CDR3 nucleotides read TGTGCCAGCAGCCCCGGACTAGCGGGAGTAGAGACCCAGTACTTC. It yields the protein CASSPGLAGVETQYF.

This clonotype has ten or more counts. The chain carries TRBV6-1 and TRBJ1-2; TRBD1 aligns across 12 bases. Germline CDR1 reads MNHNS; CDR2 reads SASEGT. The CDR3 loop spans 15 amino acids. V dropped 4 bases and J dropped 8; count of bases not matched to a gene: 8. The CDR3 sequence: CASSGRDRGRTGYTF. CDR3 DNA sequence: TGTGCCAGCAGTGGGCGGGACAGGGGGCGGACGGGCTACACCTTC.